This TCR beta chain was sequenced in a study of T-cell reconstitution after alpha-beta-depleted transplantation in children. About this clonotype itself: Its antigen is unknown.

The CDR3 extends over 14 amino acids. The V gene's germline CDR1 is DFQATT and CDR2 SNEGSKA (reference sequence). V dropped 3 bases and J dropped 11 bases, with 20 bases sitting between them. Preparation of the TCRbeta library used unique molecular identifiers. TCRdb recomputed calls from the PCR reads with MiXCR, one row per CDR3 protein. The sample lists around 700,000 distinct CDR3 sequences; around 13% were seen once. Study observations and caveats: Surviving recipient T cells and thymic progenitors produced the high day-60 TCRbeta diversity seen in some patients. About two months after transplant, alpha-beta T cells reportedly came from several hundred expanded graft clones. Most T-cell counts and diversity one year after the transplant came from T cells that were newly produced.

The source was PBMCs, collected before TCRalphabeta/CD19-depleted stem cell transplant. The chain is built from TRBV20-1 and TRBJ2-1, with D possibly being TRBD1 (5 bases). The clonotype originates from a girl aged 2 to 10 with congenital amegakaryocytic thrombocytopenia, due to receive a stem cell transplant. The CDR3 DNA follows: TGCAGTGCTAGGCTCGACAGAGGCAATGAGCAGCAGTTCTTC. Translated: CSARLDRGNEQQFF.